This T cell receptor beta chain was profiled in a study of T-cell memory formation after mild COVID-19. Study at large: Clusters of TCRs were largely donor specific.

TCRdb independently ran MiXCR on the 5' RACE reads; one entry per CDR3 protein. The sample records roughly 250,000 distinct CDR3 sequences, less than 20% being singletons. In this sample, this clonotype turned up a few times. Trimming removed 4 bases from V and 4 bases from J, with 20 bases in between. CDR3 length: 16 amino acids. The germline gives CDR1 MGHRA, CDR2 YSYEKL. J is TRBJ2-7 and V is TRBV4-1; TRBD2 is a possible D gene (6 bases). The sequence derives from a man aged 18 to 35 who had mild COVID-19 (a few samples of this study predate the infection). Cell type and time point are not known. Sequencing used PBMCs or a T cell subset sorted from them (not recorded which). The CDR3 nucleotides read TGCGCCAGCAGCCCGTCCGGGGGAGGCACAGCTTACGAGCAGTACTTC. This sequence encodes CASSPSGGGTAYEQYF.